The rows below give T cell receptor beta chains drawn from one sample of a study of blood T cell repertoires in COVID-19. Profiled with immunoSEQ multiplex PCR; TCRdb holds only in-frame clones, not every one. The sample records 63,000 or so clones, less than 85% being singletons. Sequencing was done on a sample of peripheral blood. The receptors shown here come from an elderly man with active COVID-19. Both conserved end residues are part of each CDR3. The D gene is left open where the match is weak. Clone size is shown for a subset of rows, as once, few, many or a class of expanded clone.

TRBD2 TRBJ2-7 16 - TRBV6-2/TRBV6-3 CASSPLGTSVSYEQYF TGTGCCAGCAGCCCACTCGGCACTAGCGTATCCTACGAGCAGTACTTC
TRBD1 TRBJ1-2 13 - TRBV18 CASSLDRQSGYTF TGTGCCAGCTCACTGGACAGGCAATCGGGCTACACCTTC
TRBD2 TRBJ2-1 14 - TRBV9 CASSVFSGYNEQFF TGTGCCAGCAGCGTCTTTAGCGGGTACAATGAGCAGTTCTTC
- TRBJ2-6 15 - TRBV5-6 CASRELAAGANVLTF TGTGCCAGCAGAGAACTGGCGGCGGGGGCCAACGTCCTGACTTTC
TRBD2 TRBJ2-1 15 - TRBV28 CASSLGTSGYNEQFF TGTGCCAGCAGTTTGGGGACTAGCGGCTACAATGAGCAGTTCTTC
TRBD2 TRBJ2-3 17 - TRBV7-2 CASSFSSGRAGTDTQYF TGTGCCAGCAGCTTCTCTAGCGGGAGGGCGGGGACAGATACGCAGTATTTT
- TRBJ1-5 15 - TRBV19 CASKAWGGNNQPQHF TGTGCCAGTAAGGCCTGGGGCGGGAACAATCAGCCCCAGCATTTT
TRBD1 TRBJ2-3 13 - TRBV6-5 CASSRTGTKTQYF TGTGCCAGCAGTAGGACAGGAACAAAGACGCAGTATTTT
- TRBJ2-1 16 - TRBV7-3 CASSHSKVDSSNEQFF TGTGCCAGCAGCCACTCTAAGGTCGACAGCTCCAATGAGCAGTTCTTC
- TRBJ1-2 15 - TRBV28 CASNLPGGGGYGYTF TGTGCCAGCAACCTTCCCGGCGGGGGAGGCTATGGCTACACCTTC
TRBD2 TRBJ2-1 14 once TRBV7-3 CASSLAGADNEQFF TGTGCCAGCAGTCTAGCGGGAGCCGACAATGAGCAGTTCTTC
- TRBJ1-1 14 - TRBV7-2 CASRRGGAGTEAFF TGTGCCAGCAGGCGCGGAGGGGCGGGGACTGAAGCTTTCTTT
- TRBJ2-7 14 - TRBV7-9 CASSLARTVYEQYF TGTGCCAGCAGCTTAGCTAGGACAGTCTACGAGCAGTACTTC